These 16 T cell receptor beta chains originate from one sample sequenced in a study of CD4+ T cells in melanoma. Profiled with immunoSEQ multiplex PCR; TCRdb holds only in-frame clones, not every one. The table lists about 110,000 clones, around 93% of them singletons, with 2.5% to 3.5% in the top ten. Sequencing used peripheral blood. Source of these receptors: a human donor with melanoma.

J is TRBJ2-7 and V is TRBV28, with TRBD2 as a possible D gene (5 bases). The CDR3 totals 13 residues. The V end lost 7 bases, the J end lost 4 bases, and 14 bases lay between the germline ends. Germline V lookup: CDR1 MDHEN, CDR2 SYDVKM. The CDR3 protein is CASTISGFYEQYF. In DNA, the CDR3 is TGTGCCAGCACTATCAGCGGTTTTTACGAGCAGTACTTC.

The chain combines TRBV28 with TRBJ1-5; 7 bases align to TRBD1. The CDR3 covers 15 residues. Germline CDR1 and CDR2: MDHEN and SYDVKM. V lost 6 bases to trimming and J lost 4 bases; unmatched junction nucleotides: 9. CDR3 nucleotide sequence: TGTGCCAGCAGGGACAGGTTCGCGGGGAATCAGCCCCAGCATTTT. Its protein is CASRDRFAGNQPQHF.

This chain links TRBV25-1 with TRBJ2-1; the match to TRBD2 covers 16 bases. This CDR3 is 18 amino acids long. With 5 bases clipped from V and 0 bases from J, the junction kept 4 bases outside the gene matches. Germline-derived CDR1 and CDR2 are MGHDK and SYGVNS. CDR3 in DNA: TGTGCCAGCAGTAAAGGGACTAGCGGGAGGGCCTCCTACAATGAGCAGTTCTTC. This translates into CASSKGTSGRASYNEQFF.

The chain combines TRBV27 with TRBJ1-1; D is possibly TRBD1 (5 bases). The CDR3 runs to 13 residues. Looked up from germline, CDR1 is MNHEY and CDR2 is SMNVEV (reference sequence). V shed 11 bases and J shed 4 bases, with 17 bases lying between them. Here the CDR3 reads CAAGWGLSTEAFF. CDR3 DNA sequence: TGTGCCGCAGGGTGGGGGTTGTCCACTGAAGCTTTCTTT.

CDR3: CASSLETDFLDEQFF. The CDR3 nucleotides read TGTGCCAGCAGCTTGGAGACGGATTTCTTGGATGAGCAGTTCTTC. The chain uses TRBV5-4 and TRBJ2-1, with no clear D. CDR1 SGHNT and CDR2 YYREEE come from the germline V gene (reference sequence). V was clipped by 0 bases and J by 8 bases, with 15 bases between them. This CDR3 has 15 amino acids.

The chain has TRBV18 and TRBJ2-1; no clear D. This CDR3 contains 14 residues. The V end lost 3 bases, the J end lost 3 bases, and 9 bases lay between the germline ends. Germline V gene lookup returns CDR1 KGHSH and CDR2 LQKENI. The CDR3 DNA reads as TGTGCCAGCTCACCTTCCGTTTACTACAATGAGCAGTTCTTC. It is translated as CASSPSVYYNEQFF.

As DNA, the CDR3 is TGTGCCAGCAGTGCCTGGGACAAGGTTTATGGCTACACCTTC. Its translation is CASSAWDKVYGYTF. The rearrangement links TRBV28 to TRBJ1-2, with D possibly matching TRBD1 (6 bases). V was cut by 5 bases and J by 5 bases, with 15 bases left in between. This CDR3 contains 14 residues. Germline V gives CDR1 MDHEN, CDR2 SYDVKM.

The V gene is TRBV6-6, the J gene TRBJ2-5, with a weak D call TRBD1 (5 bases). Germline V lookup: CDR1 MNHNY, CDR2 SVGAGI (reference sequence). The CDR3 consists of 12 residues. V lost 6 bases, J lost 2 bases, and 7 bases lay in between. CDR3 DNA sequence: TGTGCCAGCAGCCAGGGACAAGAGACCCAGTACTTC. This sequence encodes CASSQGQETQYF.

The chain couples TRBV5-1 to TRBJ2-2, with D possibly TRBD2 on 6 matching bases. The CDR3 runs to 14 residues. Looked up from germline, CDR1 is SGHRS and CDR2 is YFSETQ. With 4 bases removed from V and 3 bases from J, the gap between germline ends came to 10 bases. DNA of the CDR3: TGCGCCAGCAGCCTAATAGCGGACACCGGGGAGCTGTTTTTT. Residues: CASSLIADTGELFF.

The chain carries TRBV11-3 and TRBJ2-7, with D hard to call. Looked up from germline, CDR1 is SGHNT and CDR2 is YENEEA. The germline V and J ends were trimmed by 5 bases and 3 bases, with 17 bases remaining between them. The CDR3 runs to 15 residues. CDR3 region: CASSGPGRAYYEQYF. CDR3 coding DNA: TGTGCCAGCAGCGGACCGGGCAGAGCCTACTACGAGCAGTACTTC.

The genes are TRBV19 and TRBJ2-2, with unresolved D. V was trimmed by 6 bases and J by 2 bases, leaving 13 bases between them. The CDR3 loop spans 15 amino acids. The germline V gene encodes CDR1 LNHDA and CDR2 SQIVND (reference sequence). The CDR3 loop is CASRVPELNTGELFF. CDR3 sequence (DNA): TGTGCCAGTAGAGTCCCCGAGCTCAACACCGGGGAGCTGTTTTTT.

This sequence joins TRBV4-3 and TRBJ2-3; 8 bases map to TRBD2. Trimming removed 0 bases from V and 1 base from J; junction bases left unmatched: 15. The CDR3 runs to 20 residues. Germline V gene sequence: CDR1 LGHNA, CDR2 YSLEER. The CDR3 region has the DNA TGCGCCAGCAGCCAAGAGTCACAGAGAGCGGGGGTAGTCGGCACAGATACGCAGTATTTT. It yields the protein CASSQESQRAGVVGTDTQYF.

The genes are TRBV2 and TRBJ2-2; D is unresolved. V gave up 5 bases and J gave up 4 bases, with 2 bases separating them. The CDR3 is made up of 11 amino acids. Germline V gives CDR1 SNHLY, CDR2 FYNNEI. This chain's CDR3 is CASSTTGELFF. As DNA, the CDR3 is TGTGCCAGCAGTACCACCGGGGAGCTGTTTTTT.

The chain couples TRBV9 to TRBJ2-7, with a possible D match to TRBD1 (5 bases). The CDR3 runs 16 residues. Per the germline V gene, CDR1 is SGDLS and CDR2 is YYNGEE. V gave up 4 bases and J gave up 0 bases, with 17 bases separating them. The CDR3 DNA reads as TGTGCCAGCAGCCCCTCTGGGCTCGACAGCTCCTACGAGCAGTACTTC. It specifies CASSPSGLDSSYEQYF. The full variable domain, in which reference TRBV9 and TRBJ2-7 provide the parts outside the CDR3, is DSGVTQTPKHLITATGQRVTLRCSPRSGDLSVYWYQQSLDQGLQFLIQYYNGEERAKGNILERFSAQQFPDLHSELNLSSLELGDSALYFCASSPSGLDSSYEQYFGPGTRLTVT.

The chain couples TRBV5-5 to TRBJ2-7; D call uncertain. The CDR3 runs to 13 residues. Germline values: CDR1 SGHKS, CDR2 YYEKEE (reference sequence). V was trimmed by 2 bases and J by 3 bases, leaving 9 bases between them. The CDR3 loop is CASSFNRDYEQYF. The CDR3 coding sequence is TGTGCCAGCAGCTTTAACAGAGACTACGAGCAGTACTTC.

A few counts support this clone. The chain carries TRBV6-4 and TRBJ2-2; D is uncertain. Germline loops: CDR1 MRHNA, CDR2 SNTAGT. This CDR3 region has 14 residues. V was shortened by 8 bases and J by 1 base, with 11 bases between the two germline ends. In nucleotides, the CDR3 is TGTGCCAGCTCGGCTACGGGGAACACCGGGGAGCTGTTTTTT. Translated: CASSATGNTGELFF.